These 29 T cell receptor beta chains were all obtained from the same sample, sequenced in a study of T cell repertoires in cytomegalovirus infection. These TCRs' antigens remain unknown. TCRdb redid the calling of the reads with MiXCR, one entry per CDR3 protein. The table records a few hundred thousand distinct CDR3 sequences, approximately 40% of them present only once. The source was cultured PBMCs, collected from culture after CMV antigen stimulation. Receptors originate from a human donor in good health (CMV status not recorded). Some clones in this sample may be carry-over from other donors' samples.

This clonotype was recorded a few times. The chain has TRBV12-3 or TRBV12-4 and TRBJ2-2; D gene ambiguous. V shed 6 bases and J shed 3 bases, with 5 bases lying between them. The CDR3 contains 12 residues. The CDR3 spells CASSLHTGELFF. CDR3 sequence (DNA): TGTGCCAGCAGCCTCCACACCGGGGAGCTGTTTTTT.

Points on this clonotype: Because it lacks the conserved phenylalanine or tryptophan at the end, this CDR3 is likely a read error. This chain connects TRBV7-2 to TRBJ1-5; 8 nucleotides match TRBD1. CDR1 and CDR2 (germline): SGHTA, FQGNSA. V trimming: 2 bases; J trimming: 3 bases; junction bases outside the gene matches: 3. This CDR3 is built from 15 residues. CDR3 loop: CASSLYRGFNQPQHL. CDR3 DNA: TGTGCCAGCAGCTTATACAGGGGGTTCAATCAGCCCCAGCATCTT.

This clonotype was seen a handful of times. The CDR3 protein is CASSLTPSGGTDTQYF. The CDR3 nucleotides read TGTGCCAGCAGTCTCACCCCTAGCGGGGGCACAGATACGCAGTATTTT. The V and J genes are TRBV6-5 and TRBJ2-3, with 9 bases matching TRBD2. Germline trimming cut 5 bases from V and 1 base from J; bases unmatched to any gene: 7. Germline assignment: CDR1 MNHEY and CDR2 SVGAGI. CDR3 length: 16 amino acids.

The chain carries TRBV7-9 and TRBJ2-5; TRBD2 aligns across 12 bases. This CDR3 region has 15 residues. Trimming at V came to 3 bases and at J to 5 bases, leaving 4 bases not matched to a gene. Germline CDR1 and CDR2: SEHNR and FQNEAQ (reference sequence). CDR3 coding DNA: TGTGCCAGCAGCTTCTCCGGGACTAGCGGGGAGACCCAGTACTTC. Residues: CASSFSGTSGETQYF.

In this sample, this clonotype turned up a few times. V gene TRBV12-3 or TRBV12-4 combines with J gene TRBJ2-7; 8 nucleotides line up with TRBD1. The CDR3 length is 13 residues. V was clipped by 5 bases and J by 3 bases; unmatched bases: 3. The CDR3 is CASSIQGVYEQYF. Written as DNA, the CDR3 is TGTGCCAGCAGTATACAGGGGGTCTACGAGCAGTACTTC.

This clonotype came up a few times. V is TRBV6-1 and J is TRBJ2-1, with a tentative D call TRBD2 (6 bases). V shed 6 bases and J shed 6 bases, with 15 bases lying between them. This CDR3 contains 14 residues. Germline V gives CDR1 MNHNS, CDR2 SASEGT. In DNA, the CDR3 is TGTGCCAGCAGCTCGCTAGCGCCAGTCAATGAGCAGTTCTTC. It translates to CASSSLAPVNEQFF.

The J gene is TRBJ1-5, the V gene TRBV19; 8 nucleotides agree with TRBD1. CDR1 is LNHDA and CDR2 is SQIVND in the germline V gene (reference sequence). V was clipped by 1 base and J by 5 bases; unmatched bases: 4. There are 15 residues in the CDR3. The CDR3 protein is CASSIGQGTDQPQHF. As DNA, the CDR3 is TGTGCCAGTAGTATAGGACAGGGGACAGATCAGCCCCAGCATTTT.

The V and J genes are TRBV7-2 and TRBJ2-7; the D gene is possibly TRBD1 (5 bases). The V gene lost 5 bases and the J gene lost 4 bases, with 15 bases spanning the gap. Germline CDR1 and CDR2: SGHTA and FQGNSA. The CDR3 is 14 amino acids. The CDR3 sequence is CASSLGHQSYEQYF. Here the CDR3 DNA reads TGTGCCAGCAGCCTAGGACATCAGAGTTACGAGCAGTACTTC.

A few counts support this clonotype. V usage is TRBV7-6 and J usage is TRBJ2-7; 11 bases match TRBD1. Germline loops: CDR1 SGHVS, CDR2 FNYEAQ. The V gene end was trimmed by 5 bases and the J gene end by 0 bases; junction bases not matched to a gene: 3. There are 15 residues in the CDR3. The DNA of the CDR3 is TGTGCCAGCAGCCCGGGACAGGGGGTCTCCTACGAGCAGTACTTC. It encodes CASSPGQGVSYEQYF.

This clonotype was counted between two and nine times. The V and J genes are TRBV7-8 and TRBJ2-5; D possibly corresponds to TRBD2 (6 bases). The CDR3 spans 14 residues. V dropped 6 bases and J dropped 4 bases, with 15 bases sitting between them. Germline values: CDR1 SGHVS, CDR2 FQNEAQ. The CDR3 region has the DNA TGTGCCAGCAGTGGGCGGGGACTTTTAGAGACCCAGTACTTC. Translation: CASSGRGLLETQYF. The full variable domain, with the rest looked up from reference TRBV7-8 and TRBJ2-5, is GAGVSQSPRYKVAKRGQDVALRCDPISGHVSLFWYQQALGQGPEFLTYFQNEAQLDKSGLPSDRFFAERPEGSVSTLKIQRTQQEDSAVYLCASSGRGLLETQYFGPGTRLLVL.

This clonotype has a handful of counts. The chain recombines TRBV11-2 with TRBJ2-1; D remains ambiguous. The CDR3 spans 15 residues. Deletions cut 8 bases from V and 0 bases from J, with 14 bases between. Germline V lookup: CDR1 SGHAT, CDR2 FQNNGV. The CDR3 coding sequence is TGTGCCAGCGCTTATATGTCCAGCTCCTACAATGAGCAGTTCTTC. This sequence encodes CASAYMSSSYNEQFF. Looking up the rest from reference TRBV11-2 and TRBJ2-1 gives the full variable domain: EAGVAQSPRYKIIEKRQSVAFWCNPISGHATLYWYQQILGQGPKLLIQFQNNGVVDDSQLPKDRFSAERLKGVDSTLKIQPAKLEDSAVYLCASAYMSSSYNEQFFGPGTRLTVL.

The chain uses TRBV7-4 and TRBJ2-5; TRBD2 matches 9 bases. V trimming: 5 bases; J trimming: 5 bases; junction bases outside the gene matches: 12. The CDR3 contains 16 residues. CDR1 SGHVT and CDR2 SQSDAQ come from the germline V gene. This CDR3 reads CASSQTSGRWGETQYF. The CDR3 DNA reads as TGTGCCAGCAGCCAGACTAGCGGTCGCTGGGGGGAGACCCAGTACTTC.

The table lists this clonotype with many counts. This chain joins TRBV12-3 or TRBV12-4 and TRBJ1-5; 7 nucleotides agree with TRBD1. This CDR3 has 15 amino acids. V was clipped by 6 bases and J by 0 bases; unmatched bases: 5. The CDR3 DNA reads as TGTGCCAGCAGCCGGGACAGTTATAGCAATCAGCCCCAGCATTTT. Amino acid sequence: CASSRDSYSNQPQHF.

This clonotype has a handful of counts. The gene calls are TRBV6-1 and TRBJ1-5; D is unresolved. Between the trimmed V and J ends, which lost 0 bases and 6 bases, there was a span of 6 bases. CDR1 MNHNS and CDR2 SASEGT come from the germline V gene. The CDR3 extends over 13 amino acids. The CDR3 region is CASSEAGVQPQHF. The CDR3 DNA is TGTGCCAGCAGTGAAGCTGGGGTTCAGCCCCAGCATTTT.

Only a few counts were recorded for this clonotype. This chain connects TRBV6-2 or TRBV6-3 to TRBJ2-7; 12 bases are shared with TRBD2. Germline loops: CDR1 MNHEY, CDR2 SVGEGT. This CDR3 contains 15 residues. The ends lost 5 bases at V and 6 bases at J; junction bases unmatched: 8. CDR3 nucleotides: TGTGCCAGCAGTCTTCGGACTAGCGGGAATTCCGAGCAGTACTTC. This sequence encodes CASSLRTSGNSEQYF.

This clonotype was found many times. The chain is built from TRBV7-2 and TRBJ1-1; D call uncertain. The CDR3 runs 13 residues. V shed 5 bases and J shed 5 bases, with 12 bases lying between them. CDR1 and CDR2 from the germline V gene are SGHTA and FQGNSA. CDR3 region: CASSQHLGTEAFF. DNA of the CDR3: TGTGCCAGCAGCCAACACCTCGGGACTGAAGCTTTCTTT.

This clonotype was recorded a few times. The rearrangement joins TRBV12-3 or TRBV12-4 to TRBJ2-1, with 7 bases lining up with TRBD1. Trimming removed 3 bases from V and 10 bases from J; junction bases left unmatched: 3. The CDR3 runs 12 residues. DNA of the CDR3: TGTGCCAGCAGTTTCAGGGGGACGGAGCAGTTCTTC. It specifies CASSFRGTEQFF.

This clonotype was observed a few times. The rearrangement joins TRBV12-3 or TRBV12-4 to TRBJ2-7; maybe TRBD2 (5 bases). There are 15 residues in the CDR3. The V and J ends lost 4 bases and 0 bases respectively, with 13 bases between them. The CDR3 DNA sequence: TGTGCCAGCAGTTACCGCGGGCCGAGCTCCTACGAGCAGTACTTC. Protein product: CASSYRGPSSYEQYF.

This sequence joins TRBV28 and TRBJ1-1, with D hard to call. The germline V and J ends were trimmed by 6 bases and 6 bases, with 20 bases remaining between them. This CDR3 comprises 15 residues. CDR1 MDHEN and CDR2 SYDVKM come from the germline V gene. CDR3 protein: CASSPPTRMFPEAFF. The CDR3 coding sequence is TGTGCCAGCAGCCCTCCTACTCGTATGTTCCCTGAAGCTTTCTTT.

This chain uses TRBV7-2 with TRBJ2-3; either TRBD1 or TRBD2 may fit D (5 bases each). Germline V lookup: CDR1 SGHTA, CDR2 FQGNSA. Trimming left V 1 base short and J 14 bases short, with 16 bases between. The CDR3 sequence is 13 residues long. CDR3 sequence (DNA): TGTGCCAGCAGCTTAGGAAGGCCAGGGAGACGGTATTTT. Translation: CASSLGRPGRRYF.

The chain combines TRBV14 with TRBJ1-1; unclear D gene. The CDR3 loop spans 13 amino acids. Trimming pared 0 bases from V and 9 bases from J, leaving 11 bases between. Germline V gives CDR1 SGHDN, CDR2 FVKESK. This chain's CDR3 is CASSQERETQAFF. In DNA form, the CDR3 reads TGTGCCAGCAGCCAAGAGCGAGAGACCCAAGCTTTCTTT.

The chain recombines TRBV4-1 with TRBJ1-5, with TRBD1 matching 7 bases. V lost 4 bases and J lost 6; bases outside the gene matches: 12. The CDR3 is 16 amino acids. Germline loops: CDR1 MGHRA, CDR2 YSYEKL. The CDR3 is CASSPREAGGGQPQHF. The DNA of the CDR3 is TGCGCCAGCAGCCCCAGGGAGGCAGGGGGGGGTCAGCCCCAGCATTTT.

The gene calls are TRBV6-1 and TRBJ2-1, with D tentatively TRBD2 (6 bases). From germline, CDR1 is MNHNS and CDR2 SASEGT. Between the trimmed V and J ends, which lost 5 bases and 8 bases, there was a span of 13 bases. The CDR3 consists of 13 residues. The chain's CDR3 is CASSWGVLDEQFF. DNA of the CDR3: TGTGCCAGCAGTTGGGGGGTTTTGGATGAGCAGTTCTTC.

This clonotype was detected many times. The chain employs TRBV7-9 and TRBJ2-7; possibly TRBD1 for D (6 bases). The CDR3 totals 17 residues. The V gene lost 5 bases and the J gene lost 0 bases, with 20 bases spanning the gap. The germline gives CDR1 SEHNR, CDR2 FQNEAQ (reference sequence). In DNA, the CDR3 is TGTGCCAGCAGCCAAGGGGGAATGGACATCCTCTCCTACGAGCAGTACTTC. This gives the protein CASSQGGMDILSYEQYF.

This chain uses TRBV5-6 with TRBJ2-7; D is perhaps TRBD2 (5 bases). Between the trimmed V and J ends, which lost 3 bases and 3 bases, there was a span of 16 bases. The CDR3 covers 15 residues. Germline values: CDR1 SGHDT, CDR2 YYEEEE. The CDR3 loop reads CASSSILDTNYEQYF. The CDR3 nucleotides read TGTGCCAGCAGCTCCATACTAGACACAAACTACGAGCAGTACTTC.

This sequence joins TRBV7-2 and TRBJ2-5; TRBD2 aligns across 8 bases. Trimming took 3 bases from V and 5 from J; bases not matched to a gene: 11. This CDR3 is built from 16 residues. Germline loops: CDR1 SGHTA, CDR2 FQGNSA. CDR3 in amino acids: CASSFPFGTRGETQYF. The CDR3 bases are TGTGCCAGCAGCTTCCCATTCGGGACTAGGGGGGAGACCCAGTACTTC.

CDR3 sequence (DNA): TGTGCCATCAGTGAATTAGGGCTGAACACTGAAGCTTTCTTT. Its translation: CAISELGLNTEAFF. The chain recombines TRBV10-3 with TRBJ1-1; D is unresolved. The germline V gene encodes CDR1 ENHRY and CDR2 SYGVKD. The CDR3 runs 14 residues. V was cut by 3 bases and J by 0 bases, with 8 bases left in between.

The chain links TRBV5-1 to TRBJ2-3; 8 bases align to TRBD1. Per the germline V gene, CDR1 is SGHRS and CDR2 is YFSETQ. The junction had 5 bases not matched to a gene; V was cut back by 7 bases and J by 1 base. The length of the CDR3 is 14 residues. CDR3 bases: TGCGCCAGCGGTACAGGGGGTGGCACAGATACGCAGTATTTT. Its translation: CASGTGGGTDTQYF.

Ten or more counts support this clonotype. This chain links TRBV7-2 with TRBJ2-7; 9 bases agree with TRBD1. The CDR3 length is 14 residues. In germline, CDR1 is SGHTA, CDR2 FQGNSA. Losses at the gene ends were 1 base for V and 3 bases for J; bases not matched to a gene: 1. CDR3: CASSLEDRGYEQYF. The CDR3 DNA follows: TGTGCCAGCAGCTTAGAGGACAGGGGCTACGAGCAGTACTTC.